The entry that follows covers one T cell receptor beta chain sequence. This clone has a count of ten or more. It lacks a known antigen. Base-call qualities are not available, and no considerably larger clone is one nucleotide away. This sample is drawn from a study of blood T cell repertoires in COVID-19 (dated by TCRdb to the early 2020s). The study in broad terms: Samples covering the acute and convalescent phases of COVID-19 were provided by collaborators in the United States, Italy and Spain. The prospective study material was composed of cDNA or gDNA derived from T cells, B-cell-depleted T cells, or PBMCs. Subjects who had been exposed to COVID-19, were actively infected with it, or had recovered from it provided the deeply sampled blood TCRbeta repertoires that made up the dataset. A freely available public database, intended as a resource for researchers studying the immune response to SARS-CoV-2, is where the repertoires were released. The samples were drawn from two sources: the first 160 participants of the ongoing ImmuneRACE study, and 950 to 1,500 subjects contributed by 6 global collaborators. Nearly every sample came with metadata listing a de-identified subject ID, COVID-19 status, age in years and sex. Where available, HLA class I and class II types were taken from metadata supplied by the sample provider and were not determined by assay-based typing.

The germline V gene sets CDR1 to MGHRA and CDR2 to YSYEKL. The CDR3 starts with the cysteine, ends with the phenylalanine, and has 14 residues. Here the CDR3 DNA is all that survives: 42 bases in frame from base 1. Trimming accounts for 2 bases at V and 0 bases at J, while the number of junction bases matched to no gene is 1. TCRbeta CDR3 regions were amplified from genomic DNA using the immunoSEQ Assay, a bias-controlled multiplex PCR. In the authors' own workflow: The number of nucleated cells in each sample was estimated by amplification of reference gene primers within the assay. To quantify the absolute abundance of each unique TCRbeta CDR3 rearrangement, sequence reads were collapsed and filtered. Productive Simpson clonality was computed per sample as the square root of Simpson's diversity index over productive rearrangements. The table was pulled from immuneACCESS by TCRdb, which kept in-frame rearrangements only. Such tables lose some clones; where checked, under half of the loss comes from unresolved V genes, and the rest has no known cause. That table furnishes V, J and clone size, whereas the DNA furnished D and trimming. For this sample there are roughly 200,000 clones; roughly 80% appear just once. Of the sample, 5.5% to 7% is held by the ten largest clones.

Paper-wide results and their limitations: Clinical and demographic metadata were provided uncurated, with the amount varying by source and participant.

The collaborating institutions used their own protocols to collect whole blood in K2EDTA tubes. For TCRbeta analysis, collaborator samples were shipped as frozen whole blood, as isolated PBMCs, or as DNA extracted from either sample type. The source is a woman in her 70s with acute or convalescent COVID-19. The sequenced sample was peripheral blood. The chain was built from TRBV4-1 and TRBJ2-7, with TRBD1 matching 7 junction bases. The CDR3 region: CASSQTGVSYEQYF. In nucleotides, the sequence is TGCGCCAGCAGCCAAACAGGGGTCTCCTACGAGCAGTACTTC.